This TCR beta chain was documented in a study of T cell responses to AZD1222 COVID-19 vaccine. General study findings and limits: Variant regions that are unmutated are reportedly the target of nearly half of spike-specific TCRs.

TCRdb's table, derived via immunoSEQ multiplex PCR, lists solely in-frame clones and lacks some. The repertoire holds around 94,000 clones, with approximately 88% as singletons. The germline V and J ends were trimmed by 11 bases and 8 bases, with 16 bases remaining between them. CDR3 length equals 11 residues. The V gene's germline CDR1 is SNHLY and CDR2 FYNNEI. Regarding this clone: Antigen: not known.

This rearrangement joins TRBV2 to TRBJ2-7, with D perhaps TRBD1 or TRBD2 (6 bases each). The source of this sequence is an adult in good health. The starting material was peripheral blood, obtained on day 0 of AZD1222 vaccination. For the CDR3, the DNA is TGTGCCTCGGACGGGGGCTGGCAGCAGTACTTC. This translates into CASDGGWQQYF.